These 29 T cell receptor beta chains were sequenced from one sample in a study of cytomegalovirus exposure and HLA in healthy donors. PCR involved 60 Vbeta and 13 Jbeta primers. Repertoires were generated with immunoSEQ multiplex PCR, while TCRdb's copy carries only in-frame clones and drops some. The table lists over 200,000 clones, about 72% of them singletons. Source material: PBMCs. These receptors were taken from a male donor in good health and CMV-seronegative.

This clone has a handful of counts. Here the CDR3 reads CASSAGGWGTEAFF. The CDR3 region has the DNA TGCGCCAGCAGTGCCGGAGGCTGGGGCACTGAAGCTTTCTTT. V is TRBV10-2 and J is TRBJ1-1, with D hard to call. Germline values: CDR1 WSHSY, CDR2 SAAADI. Trimming left V 4 bases short and J 4 bases short, with 13 bases between. The CDR3 contains 14 residues.

Only a few counts were recorded for this clone. CDR3 sequence reads: CASSQLGVSNEKLFF. In DNA form, the CDR3 reads TGCGCCAGCAGCCAATTAGGGGTTTCTAATGAAAAACTGTTTTTT. V and J are TRBV4-1 and TRBJ1-4, with D maybe TRBD1 (5 bases). Deletions cut 2 bases from V and 3 bases from J, with 10 bases between. Germline V CDR1 and CDR2: MGHRA, YSYEKL. The CDR3 has 15 amino acids.

The chain joins TRBV27 to TRBJ2-1, with 8 nucleotides matching TRBD2. This CDR3 region has 14 residues. V gave up 6 bases and J gave up 4 bases; unmatched junction bases: 5. Germline V gene sequence: CDR1 MNHEY, CDR2 SMNVEV (reference sequence). CDR3: CASSRSGDYNEQFF. The CDR3 DNA follows: TGTGCCAGCAGCCGTAGCGGGGATTACAATGAGCAGTTCTTC.

The chain recombines TRBV4-2 with TRBJ1-2, with 9 bases that match TRBD1. The CDR3 is 16 amino acids. V lost 2 bases, J lost 8 bases, and 12 bases stayed unmatched. CDR1 and CDR2 (germline): LGHNA, YNFKEQ. CDR3: CASSQPLGQGSNGYTF. As DNA, the CDR3 is TGTGCCAGCAGCCAACCCCTGGGACAGGGAAGTAACGGCTACACCTTC.

The rearrangement uses TRBV2 and TRBJ2-1; 14 bases are shared with TRBD2. The germline gives CDR1 SNHLY, CDR2 FYNNEI. Germline trimming cut 6 bases from V and 4 bases from J; bases unmatched to any gene: 2. The CDR3 is 15 residues long. CDR3 bases: TGTGCCAGCAGCCGACTAGCGGGAGGGTACAATGAGCAGTTCTTC. This sequence encodes CASSRLAGGYNEQFF. Full variable domain (outside the CDR3, taken from reference TRBV2 and TRBJ2-1): EPEVTQTPSHQVTQMGQEVILRCVPISNHLYFYWYRQILGQKVEFLVSFYNNEISEKSEIFDDQFSVERPDGSNFTLKIRSTKLEDSAMYFCASSRLAGGYNEQFFGPGTRLTVL.

The chain combines TRBV7-2 with TRBJ1-3; D call uncertain. The V gene lost 5 bases and the J gene lost 0 bases, with 14 bases spanning the gap. There are 16 residues in the CDR3. The germline gives CDR1 SGHTA, CDR2 FQGNSA. The CDR3 is CASSPSPQLSGNTIYF. The CDR3 DNA reads TGTGCCAGCAGCCCCTCCCCTCAACTCTCTGGAAACACCATATATTTT.

This chain links TRBV19 with TRBJ1-4; possibly TRBD1 for D (6 bases). The CDR3 has 13 amino acids. Germline lookup yields CDR1 LNHDA and CDR2 SQIVND (reference sequence). Trimming stripped 9 bases from V and 8 bases from J, with 16 bases between. The CDR3 loop is CASSAGAAEKLFF. The CDR3 DNA reads as TGTGCCAGCTCGGCAGGGGCGGCGGAAAAACTGTTTTTT.

This clone was picked up one time. The rearrangement joins TRBV20-1 to TRBJ1-1; D uncertain. Trimming removed 6 bases from V and 6 bases from J, with 8 bases in between. The CDR3 is made up of 10 amino acids. Germline CDR1 is DFQATT and CDR2 is SNEGSKA (reference sequence). The CDR3 DNA is TGCAGTGCATACTCTTCTGAAGCTTTCTTT. Translating it yields CSAYSSEAFF.

The chain is built from TRBV7-2 and TRBJ2-7, with 7 bases matching TRBD1. Trimming at V came to 5 bases and at J to 3 bases, leaving 4 bases not matched to a gene. CDR3 size: 13 residues. Germline V gene sequence: CDR1 SGHTA, CDR2 FQGNSA. This CDR3 is CASSGRGFYEQYF. In DNA form, the CDR3 reads TGTGCCAGCAGCGGCAGGGGGTTCTACGAGCAGTACTTC.

This sequence joins TRBV9 and TRBJ2-7, with a tentative D call TRBD2 (6 bases). V shed 3 bases and J shed 4 bases, with 14 bases lying between them. Germline V lookup: CDR1 SGDLS, CDR2 YYNGEE. The CDR3 is made up of 14 amino acids. Written as DNA, the CDR3 is TGTGCCAGCAGCGCCCGTTGGAGGGATTACGAGCAGTACTTC. Translating it yields CASSARWRDYEQYF.

The rearrangement links TRBV6-5 to TRBJ1-2; tentatively, D is TRBD1 (6 bases). CDR3 size: 15 residues. V lost 6 bases and J 1 base, leaving 15 bases between the germline ends. Germline V CDR1 and CDR2: MNHEY, SVGAGI. CDR3 sequence (DNA): TGTGCCAGCAGGCTGAACAGGGAAAATAACTATGGCTACACCTTC. Its translation: CASRLNRENNYGYTF.

The V call is TRBV28, the J call TRBJ2-7, with D perhaps matching TRBD2 (5 bases). This CDR3 contains 15 residues. Germline CDR1 reads MDHEN; CDR2 reads SYDVKM. V lost 5 bases to trimming and J lost 0 bases, with 14 bases between them. The CDR3 spells CASSTPGGLSYEQYF. The CDR3 DNA follows: TGTGCCAGCAGTACCCCTGGCGGACTCTCCTACGAGCAGTACTTC.

The V and J genes are TRBV27 and TRBJ2-5, with D uncertain. The better agreement between TRBJ2-7 and the DNA end casts doubt on the J call. CDR1 and CDR2 from the germline V gene are MNHEY and SMNVEV (reference sequence). This CDR3 contains 14 residues. The CDR3 DNA reads as TGTGCCAGCAGTTTATCGGGCTACCCCTACGAGCAGTACTTC. Translated, it gives CASSLSGYPYEQYF.

The chain uses TRBV7-3 and TRBJ2-5; D unclear. Per germline, CDR1 SGHTA and CDR2 FQGTGA. Trimming stripped 5 bases from V and 3 bases from J, with 13 bases between. This CDR3 has 14 amino acids. For the CDR3, the DNA is TGTGCCAGCAGCCTAGGTAGCCCGGAAGAGACCCAGTACTTC. This sequence encodes CASSLGSPEETQYF.

This chain connects TRBV7-6 to TRBJ2-2; D remains unclear. CDR3 size: 13 residues. Trimming removed 2 bases at V and 6 bases at J, with 7 bases between. Germline-derived CDR1 and CDR2 are SGHVS and FNYEAQ. DNA of the CDR3: TGTGCCAGCAGCTTACCCTTTCCCGGGGAGCTGTTTTTT. Its protein product is CASSLPFPGELFF. The full variable domain, with the rest looked up from reference TRBV7-6 and TRBJ2-2, is GAGVSQSPRYKVTKRGQDVALRCDPISGHVSLYWYRQALGQGPEFLTYFNYEAQQDKSGLPNDRFSAERPEGSISTLTIQRTEQRDSAMYRCASSLPFPGELFFGEGSRLTVL.

CDR3 coding DNA: TGTGCCTGGACAAAGGGACTGACAGTAGGTGGTGGCTACACCTTC. Translation gives CAWTKGLTVGGGYTF. The chain uses TRBV30 and TRBJ1-2, with D possibly being TRBD1 (5 bases). Germline CDR1 is GTSNPN and CDR2 is SVGIG (reference sequence). The V end was cut by 4 bases, the J end by 7 bases, with 22 bases between. This CDR3 has 15 amino acids.

In nucleotides, the CDR3 is TGTGCCAGCAGCAAAGGGCAGACAGGCTCAGAGTCCCCCTATGGCTACACCTTC. Translated: CASSKGQTGSESPYGYTF. The gene calls are TRBV21-1 and TRBJ1-2; TRBD1, the table's D call, lacks a check against the DNA. TRBV21-1 is reported as a pseudogene. This CDR3 contains 18 residues.

This clone appeared a few times. J is TRBJ2-5 and V is TRBV5-4; D possibly corresponds to TRBD1 (5 bases). This CDR3 has 17 amino acids. In germline, CDR1 is SGHNT, CDR2 YYREEE (reference sequence). Trimming took 0 bases from V and 0 from J, leaving 15 bases between them. The DNA for the CDR3 is TGTGCCAGCAGCTTGGATTGGGGCAGGCGAAACCAAGAGACCCAGTACTTC. Translating it yields CASSLDWGRRNQETQYF.

This clone was found a few times. V gene TRBV9 combines with J gene TRBJ2-1; D is unresolved. CDR1 SGDLS and CDR2 YYNGEE come from the germline V gene. V was cut by 0 bases and J by 9 bases, with 4 bases left in between. This CDR3 spans 11 amino acids. Written as DNA, the CDR3 is TGTGCCAGCAGCGTAGCGGGTGAGCAGTTCTTC. This sequence encodes CASSVAGEQFF.

The V and J genes are TRBV7-9 and TRBJ1-2; D gene uncertain. CDR1 and CDR2 from the germline V gene are SEHNR and FQNEAQ (reference sequence). This CDR3 is built from 11 residues. The V end was cut by 5 bases, the J end by 5 bases, with 6 bases between. The CDR3 region is CASSRGYGYTF. Here the CDR3 DNA reads TGTGCCAGCAGCCGGGGTTATGGCTACACCTTC.

The chain is built from TRBV4-2 and TRBJ2-5; 12 bases fit TRBD2. The V and J ends lost 6 bases and 2 bases, in that order; junction bases with no gene match: 4. The CDR3 loop spans 15 amino acids. Germline lookup yields CDR1 LGHNA and CDR2 YNFKEQ. The DNA of the CDR3 is TGTGCCAGCAGTCTTGGACTAGCGGGGCAAGAGACCCAGTACTTC. Its protein product is CASSLGLAGQETQYF.

The V call is TRBV2, the J call TRBJ1-4; TRBD1 might be the D (5 bases). The V end was cut by 7 bases, the J end by 8 bases, with 11 bases between. The CDR3 is 12 residues long. Germline CDR1 is SNHLY and CDR2 is FYNNEI. CDR3 region: CASNTKGEKLFF. The CDR3 nucleotides read TGTGCCAGCAATACGAAGGGGGAAAAACTGTTTTTT. The whole variable domain, remainder taken from reference TRBV2 and TRBJ1-4, is EPEVTQTPSHQVTQMGQEVILRCVPISNHLYFYWYRQILGQKVEFLVSFYNNEISEKSEIFDDQFSVERPDGSNFTLKIRSTKLEDSAMYFCASNTKGEKLFFGSGTQLSVL.

This chain connects TRBV5-1 to TRBJ1-6; 9 positions match TRBD1. CDR1 is SGHRS and CDR2 is YFSETQ in the germline V gene. The V and J ends lost 4 bases and 8 bases, in that order; junction bases with no gene match: 7. This CDR3 spans 15 amino acids. The CDR3, as DNA: TGCGCCAGCAGCCTGGGGACAGGGTCGGATTCACCCCTCCACTTT. Amino acid sequence: CASSLGTGSDSPLHF.

V usage is TRBV7-3 and J usage is TRBJ2-1; D remains ambiguous. Germline CDR1 reads SGHTA; CDR2 reads FQGTGA. This CDR3 contains 16 residues. V gave up 2 bases and J gave up 0 bases, with 11 bases separating them. CDR3 in amino acids: CASSLEFMSSYNEQFF. The CDR3 region has the DNA TGTGCCAGCAGCTTAGAGTTCATGAGCTCCTACAATGAGCAGTTCTTC.

V gene TRBV5-1 combines with J gene TRBJ2-1, with TRBD1 matching 10 bases. The CDR3 has 15 residues. J gave up 5 bases and V 4 bases, and 6 bases lay outside the gene matches. The V gene's germline CDR1 is SGHRS and CDR2 YFSETQ. This CDR3 is CASSPRQGAHNEQFF. In DNA, the CDR3 is TGCGCCAGCAGCCCCCGACAGGGGGCCCACAATGAGCAGTTCTTC.

This rearrangement joins TRBV19 to TRBJ2-1; TRBD2 is a possible D gene (5 bases). V gave up 6 bases and J gave up 5 bases, with 17 bases separating them. The CDR3 is 15 residues long. Germline V gene data show CDR1 as LNHDA and CDR2 as SQIVND (reference sequence). The CDR3: CASRLTRGWDNEQFF. As DNA, the CDR3 is TGTGCCAGTAGGCTAACTAGAGGGTGGGACAATGAGCAGTTCTTC.

The chain carries TRBV27 and TRBJ2-7, with TRBD1 matching over 8 bases. Germline assignment: CDR1 MNHEY and CDR2 SMNVEV (reference sequence). V dropped 6 bases and J dropped 2; count of bases not matched to a gene: 3. The CDR3 contains 13 residues. The CDR3 DNA follows: TGTGCCAGCAGGCAGGGGGCAGCCTACGAGCAGTACTTC. Protein sequence: CASRQGAAYEQYF.

This clone came up a few times. The chain combines TRBV5-1 with TRBJ1-2; TRBD1 agrees at 9 bases. The J segment lost 8 bases and the V segment lost 2 bases, leaving 10 bases of the junction unmatched. The CDR3 is made up of 15 amino acids. Germline lookup yields CDR1 SGHRS and CDR2 YFSETQ. The CDR3 coding sequence is TGCGCCAGCAGCTTCCCCGGGACAGGGAATGGAGGCTACACCTTC. Protein: CASSFPGTGNGGYTF.

Turning to this clone: At one of its ends the junction is not consistent with the germline gene, which may arise from a read error. The V and J genes are TRBV10-1 and TRBJ2-4; 11 bases fit TRBD2. CDR3 size: 13 residues. CDR1 and CDR2 from the germline V gene are WNHNN and SYGVQD (reference sequence). In DNA form, the CDR3 reads TGCGCCAGCAACCGGACTAGCGGGCCTCCCGGGGACTTC. Protein: CASNRTSGPPGDF.